Shown below are 26 T cell receptor beta chains from a single sample sequenced in a study of blood T cell repertoires in COVID-19 (dated by TCRdb to the early 2020s). The receptor library was made with the immunoSEQ multiplex PCR assay. What TCRdb holds here is the immuneACCESS table cut down to in-frame rearrangements. Part of the clones is not present; checked against another copy, under half of the missing clones reflect an unresolved V gene, and the others are unexplained. Across this sample there are 41,000 or so clones, with nearly 90% seen only once. The ten top clones hold 4.3% of the sample. What was sequenced was peripheral blood. The receptors derive from a man in his sixties with acute or convalescent COVID-19.

The J gene is TRBJ1-5, the V gene TRBV19; 7 bases line up with TRBD1. The CDR3 is 15 residues long. V dropped 6 bases and J dropped 6; count of bases not matched to a gene: 11. Per the germline V gene, CDR1 is LNHDA and CDR2 is SQIVND (reference sequence). CDR3 DNA: TGTGCCAGTAGAGGAGGGGGCAGCTTGGGTCAGCCCCAGCATTTT. Its translation: CASRGGGSLGQPQHF. Complete variable domain (other parts from reference TRBV19 and TRBJ1-5): DGGITQSPKYLFRKEGQNVTLSCEQNLNHDAMYWYRQDPGQGLRLIYYSQIVNDFQKGDIAEGYSVSREKKESFPLTVTSAQKNPTAFYLCASRGGGSLGQPQHFGDGTRLSIL.

The rearrangement joins TRBV6-2 or TRBV6-3 to TRBJ1-1; D is unclear. The germline V and J ends were trimmed by 2 bases and 0 bases, with 13 bases remaining between them. Germline loops: CDR1 MNHEY, CDR2 SVGEGT. This CDR3 has 16 amino acids. CDR3 nucleotide sequence: TGTGCCAGCAGTTACGGCACACCCATTCTGAACACTGAAGCTTTCTTT. As protein: CASSYGTPILNTEAFF.

This chain uses TRBV7-2 with TRBJ2-5, with 7 bases that match TRBD2. The germline gives CDR1 SGHTA, CDR2 FQGNSA. CDR3 size: 15 residues. V shed 6 bases, J shed 7 bases, and the junction held 14 bases outside the gene matches. The CDR3, as DNA: TGTGCCAGCAGTCTAAATCCCGGACTAGGCGGGACCCAGTACTTC. It codes for CASSLNPGLGGTQYF. The full variable domain, rest sourced from reference TRBV7-2 and TRBJ2-5, is GAGVSQSPSNKVTEKGKDVELRCDPISGHTALYWYRQSLGQGLEFLIYFQGNSAPDKSGLPSDRFSAERTGGSVSTLTIQRTQQEDSAVYLCASSLNPGLGGTQYFGPGTRLLVL.

The chain uses TRBV5-4 and TRBJ1-2; a possible D gene is TRBD1 (6 bases). This CDR3 has 14 residues. The germline gives CDR1 SGHNT, CDR2 YYREEE (reference sequence). The germline V and J ends were trimmed by 6 bases and 4 bases, with 16 bases remaining between them. DNA of the CDR3: TGTGCCAGCAAGAACCAGGGGTGGGGCTATGGCTACACCTTC. Encoded protein: CASKNQGWGYGYTF. The whole variable domain, filled in from reference TRBV5-4 and TRBJ1-2, reads ETGVTQSPTHLIKTRGQQVTLRCSSQSGHNTVSWYQQALGQGPQFIFQYYREEENGRGNFPPRFSGLQFPNYSSELNVNALELDDSALYLCASKNQGWGYGYTFGSGTRLTVV.

Here the CDR3 reads CATRRSGGEETQYF. The CDR3 nucleotides read TGTGCCACCAGACGCAGCGGGGGGGAAGAGACCCAGTACTTC. The rearrangement joins TRBV18 to TRBJ2-5, with 10 bases aligning to TRBD2. CDR3 length equals 14 residues. Trimming cost V 10 bases and J 3 bases; bases outside gene matches: 8. Looked up from germline, CDR1 is KGHSH and CDR2 is LQKENI.

This clone was seen a single time. The CDR3 region is CASTSQGTQYF. DNA for the CDR3: TGTGCCAGCACCTCCCAGGGGACCCAGTACTTC. The chain links TRBV7-2 to TRBJ2-5; perhaps TRBD1 as D (5 bases). Germline CDR1 and CDR2: SGHTA and FQGNSA. Trimming shortened V by 7 bases and J by 7 bases, and 10 bases separated the two germline ends. The CDR3 is made up of 11 amino acids.

This clone is a singleton in its sample. This chain uses TRBV9 with TRBJ1-3; weak D call: TRBD1 (6 bases). Germline V gives CDR1 SGDLS, CDR2 YYNGEE. CDR3 length equals 15 residues. Trimming removed 0 bases from V and 2 bases from J, with 9 bases in between. The CDR3, as DNA: TGTGCCAGCAGCGTAGCTACAGGGACTGGAAACACCATATATTTT. It translates to CASSVATGTGNTIYF.

V gene TRBV9 combines with J gene TRBJ1-2; D not resolved. Trimming took off 3 bases at V and 4 bases at J, with 7 bases between the two ends. The CDR3 spans 12 residues. Germline CDR1 and CDR2: SGDLS and YYNGEE. The CDR3 is CASSELTYGYTF. CDR3 nucleotides: TGTGCCAGCAGCGAGCTTACCTATGGCTACACCTTC.

The chain recombines TRBV4-1 with TRBJ2-1; D is undetermined. The CDR3 runs to 13 residues. CDR1 MGHRA and CDR2 YSYEKL come from the germline V gene. The ends were cut back, 0 bases at V and 9 bases at J, with 9 bases in the middle. The CDR3 protein is CASSQDAESEQFF. CDR3 DNA sequence: TGCGCCAGCAGCCAAGATGCGGAGTCTGAGCAGTTCTTC.

The chain joins TRBV9 to TRBJ2-7, with D maybe TRBD2 (6 bases). The CDR3 consists of 12 residues. V lost 4 bases, J lost 4 bases, and 9 bases lay in between. Per germline, CDR1 SGDLS and CDR2 YYNGEE. DNA of the CDR3: TGTGCCAGCAGCCCGGGAGAATACGAGCAGTACTTC. It is translated as CASSPGEYEQYF.

This chain links TRBV4-3 with TRBJ1-4, with a possible D match to TRBD1 (5 bases). V was cut by 0 bases and J by 7 bases, with 18 bases left in between. The CDR3 length is 17 residues. CDR1 LGHNA and CDR2 YSLEER come from the germline V gene. CDR3 sequence: CASSQELFGGRSEKLFF. CDR3 bases: TGCGCCAGCAGCCAAGAGCTGTTCGGGGGACGGAGTGAAAAACTGTTTTTT.

The chain carries TRBV30 and TRBJ1-5, with TRBD1 matching 7 bases. Trimming took 5 bases from V and 6 from J; bases not matched to a gene: 7. There are 13 residues in the CDR3. Per the germline V gene, CDR1 is GTSNPN and CDR2 is SVGIG (reference sequence). The CDR3 coding sequence is TGTGCCTGGGCAAGACAGGGAGGTCAGCCCCAGCATTTT. Its protein product is CAWARQGGQPQHF.

V is TRBV19 and J is TRBJ2-2; tentatively, D is TRBD1 (6 bases). Germline values: CDR1 LNHDA, CDR2 SQIVND (reference sequence). The CDR3 totals 15 residues. The germline V and J ends were trimmed by 5 bases and 5 bases, with 15 bases remaining between them. As DNA, the CDR3 is TGTGCCAGTAGTCCCAGACAGGTTGGGACCGGGGAGCTGTTTTTT. It encodes CASSPRQVGTGELFF. The full variable domain, rest sourced from reference TRBV19 and TRBJ2-2, is DGGITQSPKYLFRKEGQNVTLSCEQNLNHDAMYWYRQDPGQGLRLIYYSQIVNDFQKGDIAEGYSVSREKKESFPLTVTSAQKNPTAFYLCASSPRQVGTGELFFGEGSRLTVL.

The DNA for the CDR3 is TGTGCCAGCAGTGATCAGGGGGAGACCCAGTACTTC. Translating gives CASSDQGETQYF. The chain links TRBV2 to TRBJ2-5, with D perhaps matching TRBD1 (6 bases). The V gene lost 3 bases and the J gene lost 5 bases, with 7 bases spanning the gap. In germline, CDR1 is SNHLY, CDR2 FYNNEI. This CDR3 spans 12 amino acids.

This chain connects TRBV5-4 to TRBJ1-6; the D gene is possibly TRBD1 (6 bases). V shed 5 bases and J shed 7 bases, with 13 bases lying between them. The CDR3 length is 14 residues. Germline CDR1 and CDR2: SGHNT and YYREEE (reference sequence). The CDR3 sequence: CASRRQGPNSPLHF. The CDR3 DNA is TGTGCCAGCAGGCGTCAGGGGCCCAATTCACCCCTCCACTTT.

The chain joins TRBV13 to TRBJ1-5; D remains ambiguous. V was trimmed by 7 bases and J by 2 bases, leaving 15 bases between them. The CDR3 runs to 15 residues. The V gene's germline CDR1 is PRHDT and CDR2 FYEKMQ (reference sequence). The DNA for the CDR3 is TGTGCCAGCACCCGTGGCAGGCGGGGCAATCAGCCCCAGCATTTT. Translated, it gives CASTRGRRGNQPQHF.

The J gene is TRBJ2-7, the V gene TRBV5-4; 7 bases fit TRBD1. The J segment lost 1 base and the V segment lost 6 bases, leaving 13 bases of the junction unmatched. The germline CDR1 and CDR2 sequences are SGHNT and YYREEE (reference sequence). CDR3 length: 16 residues. This chain's CDR3 is CASTPEPGQLSYEQYF. CDR3 bases: TGTGCCAGCACCCCGGAACCGGGACAGCTTTCCTACGAGCAGTACTTC.

This sequence joins TRBV5-1 and TRBJ1-1; TRBD1 matches 7 bases. Germline V gene sequence: CDR1 SGHRS, CDR2 YFSETQ. This CDR3 is 14 amino acids long. V was clipped by 7 bases and J by 0 bases; unmatched bases: 6. The CDR3 DNA sequence: TGCGCCAGCGCCGACAGGGTTCTGAACACTGAAGCTTTCTTT. Protein sequence: CASADRVLNTEAFF.

This clone showed up just a few times. The chain employs TRBV3-1 (or the pseudogene TRBV3-2) and TRBJ1-1; D possibly corresponds to TRBD1 (5 bases). The V gene lost 5 bases and the J gene lost 5 bases, with 12 bases spanning the gap. The length of the CDR3 is 13 residues. CDR1 is LGHDT and CDR2 is YNNKEL in the germline V gene (reference sequence). The CDR3 coding sequence is TGTGCCAGCAGCTGGCAGGGCGGAACTGAAGCTTTCTTT. This translates into CASSWQGGTEAFF.

This sequence joins TRBV19 and TRBJ1-4, with TRBD1 matching over 8 bases. The CDR3 is 14 residues long. The junction had 2 bases not matched to a gene; V was cut back by 4 bases and J by 4 bases. In germline, CDR1 is LNHDA, CDR2 SQIVND (reference sequence). The CDR3 loop is CASSTTGDNEKLFF. The CDR3, as DNA: TGTGCCAGTAGTACGACAGGGGATAATGAAAAACTGTTTTTT.

The genes are TRBV24-1 and TRBJ2-3; D might be TRBD1 (6 bases). CDR1 and CDR2 (germline): KGHDR, SFDVKD. CDR3 length: 17 amino acids. V lost 3 bases, J lost 0 bases, and 15 bases lay in between. CDR3 region: CATSDPVLRGSTDTQYF. CDR3 DNA sequence: TGTGCCACCAGTGATCCCGTTCTAAGGGGGAGCACAGATACGCAGTATTTT.

The V and J genes are TRBV6-6 and TRBJ1-2, with 11 positions matching TRBD1. The CDR3 length is 15 residues. Germline assignment: CDR1 MNHNY and CDR2 SVGAGI (reference sequence). V dropped 4 bases and J dropped 3; count of bases not matched to a gene: 4. The CDR3 coding sequence is TGTGCCAGCAGTTCCTCGGACAGGGGGCACTATGGCTACACCTTC. Its protein product is CASSSSDRGHYGYTF.

This chain links TRBV19 with TRBJ1-2; no clear D. Trimming cost V 4 bases and J 8 bases, with 14 bases left between them. This CDR3 region has 13 residues. Germline V gene sequence: CDR1 LNHDA, CDR2 SQIVND (reference sequence). The CDR3 DNA reads TGTGCCAGTAGTACCGACACGCGCCAGGGCTACACCTTC. Translating gives CASSTDTRQGYTF.

J is TRBJ2-6 and V is TRBV6-2 or TRBV6-3; 8 positions match TRBD1. CDR1 and CDR2 (germline): MNHEY, SVGEGT. The CDR3 extends over 17 amino acids. Unmatched junction bases numbered 6, after V lost 5 bases and J lost 0 bases. CDR3 in DNA: TGTGCCAGCAGTAATCAGGACAGGGCCTCTGGGGCCAACGTCCTGACTTTC. Translation gives CASSNQDRASGANVLTF.

J is TRBJ2-3 and V is TRBV30, with D possibly TRBD1 on 5 matching bases. Trimming stripped 1 base from V and 2 bases from J, with 7 bases between. The length of the CDR3 is 13 residues. Germline CDR1 and CDR2: GTSNPN and SVGIG (reference sequence). CDR3 DNA sequence: TGTGCCTGGAGTGGACAGCTCACAGATACGCAGTATTTT. It codes for CAWSGQLTDTQYF.

The rearrangement uses TRBV6-1 and TRBJ2-3; 8 nucleotides match TRBD1. The CDR3 sequence is 15 residues long. Germline CDR1 reads MNHNS; CDR2 reads SASEGT. After removal of 2 bases from V and 6 bases from J, the junction contained 7 bases not matched to a gene. CDR3 amino acids: CASSEWGTGDDTQYF. In nucleotides, the CDR3 is TGTGCCAGCAGTGAATGGGGGACAGGAGACGATACGCAGTATTTT.